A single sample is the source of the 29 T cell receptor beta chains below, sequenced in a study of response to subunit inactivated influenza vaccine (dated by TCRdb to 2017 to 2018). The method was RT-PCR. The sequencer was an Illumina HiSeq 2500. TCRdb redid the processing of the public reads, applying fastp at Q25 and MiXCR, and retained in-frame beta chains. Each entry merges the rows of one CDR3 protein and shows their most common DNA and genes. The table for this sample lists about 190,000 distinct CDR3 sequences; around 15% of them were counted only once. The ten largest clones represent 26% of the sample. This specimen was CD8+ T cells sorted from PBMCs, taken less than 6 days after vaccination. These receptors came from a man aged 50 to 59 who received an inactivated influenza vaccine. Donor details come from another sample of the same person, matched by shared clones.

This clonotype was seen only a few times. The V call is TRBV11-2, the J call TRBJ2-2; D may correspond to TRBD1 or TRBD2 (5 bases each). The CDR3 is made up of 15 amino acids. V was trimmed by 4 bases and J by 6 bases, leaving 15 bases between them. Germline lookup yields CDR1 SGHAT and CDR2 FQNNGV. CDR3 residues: CASSSGTGGAGELFF. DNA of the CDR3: TGTGCCAGCAGCTCTGGGACCGGAGGCGCCGGGGAGCTGTTTTTT.

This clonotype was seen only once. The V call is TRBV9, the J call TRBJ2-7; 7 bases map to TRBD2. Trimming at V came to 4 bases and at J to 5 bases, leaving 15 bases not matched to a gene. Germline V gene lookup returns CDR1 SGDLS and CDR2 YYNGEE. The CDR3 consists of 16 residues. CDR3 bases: TGTGCCAGCAGCCCCAGACTAGTGGGAGGGCCCCACGAGCAGTACTTC. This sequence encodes CASSPRLVGGPHEQYF.

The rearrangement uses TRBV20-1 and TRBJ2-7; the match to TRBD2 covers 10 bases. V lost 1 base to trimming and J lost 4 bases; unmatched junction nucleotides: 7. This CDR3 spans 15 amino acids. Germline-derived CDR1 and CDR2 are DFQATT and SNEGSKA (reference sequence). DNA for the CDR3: TGCAGTGCTAGAGCTTTAGCGGGAGGTGCTTACGAGCAGTACTTC. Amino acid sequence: CSARALAGGAYEQYF.

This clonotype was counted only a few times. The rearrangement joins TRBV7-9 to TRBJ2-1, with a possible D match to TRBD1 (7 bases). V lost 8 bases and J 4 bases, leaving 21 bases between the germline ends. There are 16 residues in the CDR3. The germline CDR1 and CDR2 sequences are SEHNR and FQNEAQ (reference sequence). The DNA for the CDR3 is TGTGCCAGCGGATGGCAGGGGGGCCCCTTTTACAATGAGCAGTTCTTC. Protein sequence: CASGWQGGPFYNEQFF.

The CDR3 DNA follows: TGTGCCACCAGTAACAACGGGGGGACTGAAGCTTTCTTT. As protein: CATSNNGGTEAFF. The rearrangement links TRBV24-1 to TRBJ1-1; possible D gene TRBD1, 5 bases. V was clipped by 6 bases and J by 5 bases, with 12 bases between them. This CDR3 has 13 residues. Germline V gene sequence: CDR1 KGHDR, CDR2 SFDVKD.

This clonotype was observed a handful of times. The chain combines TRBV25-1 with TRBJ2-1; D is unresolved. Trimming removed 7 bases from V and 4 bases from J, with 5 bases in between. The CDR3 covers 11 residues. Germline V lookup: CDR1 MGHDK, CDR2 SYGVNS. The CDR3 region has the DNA TGTGCCAGCATTGGATACAATGAGCAGTTCTTC. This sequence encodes CASIGYNEQFF.

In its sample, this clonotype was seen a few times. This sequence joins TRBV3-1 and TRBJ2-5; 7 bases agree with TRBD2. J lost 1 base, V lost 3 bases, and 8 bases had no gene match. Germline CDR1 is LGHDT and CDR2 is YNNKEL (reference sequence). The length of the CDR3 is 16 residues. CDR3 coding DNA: TGTGCCAGCAGCCAGCCCGCGGGAGAGAGCCAAGAGACCCAGTACTTC. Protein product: CASSQPAGESQETQYF.

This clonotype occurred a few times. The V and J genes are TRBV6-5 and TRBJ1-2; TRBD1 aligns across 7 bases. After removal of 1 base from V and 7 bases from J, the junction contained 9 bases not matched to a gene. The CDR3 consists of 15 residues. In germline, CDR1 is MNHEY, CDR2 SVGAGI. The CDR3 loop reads CASSYFGTDYGGYTF. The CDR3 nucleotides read TGTGCCAGCAGTTACTTCGGGACAGACTATGGTGGCTACACCTTC.

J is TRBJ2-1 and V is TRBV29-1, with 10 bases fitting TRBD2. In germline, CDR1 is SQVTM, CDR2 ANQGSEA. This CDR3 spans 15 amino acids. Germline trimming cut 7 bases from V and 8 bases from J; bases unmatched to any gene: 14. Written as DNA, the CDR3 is TGCAGCGCGGCCCGCGTAGCGGGAGGTTTGGATGAGCAGTTCTTC. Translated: CSAARVAGGLDEQFF.

The CDR3 here is CASSHGTSGGVNEQFF. CDR3 DNA: TGCGCCAGCAGCCACGGGACTAGCGGGGGTGTCAATGAGCAGTTCTTC. V and J are TRBV4-3 and TRBJ2-1, with 14 bases matching TRBD2. The CDR3 covers 16 residues. J lost 6 bases, V lost 3 bases, and 4 bases had no gene match. Per the germline V gene, CDR1 is LGHNA and CDR2 is YSLEER.

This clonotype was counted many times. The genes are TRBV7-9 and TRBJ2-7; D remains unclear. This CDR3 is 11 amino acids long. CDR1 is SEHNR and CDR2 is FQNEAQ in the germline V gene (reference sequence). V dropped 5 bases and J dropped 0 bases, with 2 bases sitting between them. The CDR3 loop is CASSHSYEQYF. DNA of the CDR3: TGTGCCAGCAGCCACTCCTACGAGCAGTACTTC. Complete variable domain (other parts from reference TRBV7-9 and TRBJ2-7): DTGVSQNPRHKITKRGQNVTFRCDPISEHNRLYWYRQTLGQGPEFLTYFQNEAQLEKSRLLSDRFSAERPKGSFSTLEIQRTEQGDSAMYLCASSHSYEQYFGPGTRLTVT.

CDR3 sequence: CASSPSSNHEQYF. The CDR3 nucleotides read TGTGCCAGCAGTCCTTCTAGCAACCACGAGCAGTACTTC. The V call is TRBV12-3 or TRBV12-4, the J call TRBJ2-7; D is possibly TRBD2 (5 bases). The CDR3 has 13 amino acids. The germline V and J ends were trimmed by 5 bases and 5 bases, with 13 bases remaining between them.

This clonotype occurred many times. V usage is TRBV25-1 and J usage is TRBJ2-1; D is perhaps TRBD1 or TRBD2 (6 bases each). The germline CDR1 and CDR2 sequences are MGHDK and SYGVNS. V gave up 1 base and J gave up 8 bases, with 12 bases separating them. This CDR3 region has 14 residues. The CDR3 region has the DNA TGTGCCAGCAGTGAATGGGGGGCCGGGGATGAGCAGTTCTTC. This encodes CASSEWGAGDEQFF.

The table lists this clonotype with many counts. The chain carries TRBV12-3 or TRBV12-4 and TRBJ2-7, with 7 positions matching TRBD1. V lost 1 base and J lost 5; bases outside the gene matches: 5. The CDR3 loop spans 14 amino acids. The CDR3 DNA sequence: TGTGCCAGCAGTTTAGTCGACAGGGTCAACGAGCAGTACTTC. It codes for CASSLVDRVNEQYF.

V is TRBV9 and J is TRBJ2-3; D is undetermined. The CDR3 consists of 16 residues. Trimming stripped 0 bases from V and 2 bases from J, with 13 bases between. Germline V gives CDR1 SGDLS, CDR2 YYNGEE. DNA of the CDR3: TGTGCCAGCAGCGTAGTTCCCGGCTATCCCACAGATACGCAGTATTTT. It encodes CASSVVPGYPTDTQYF.

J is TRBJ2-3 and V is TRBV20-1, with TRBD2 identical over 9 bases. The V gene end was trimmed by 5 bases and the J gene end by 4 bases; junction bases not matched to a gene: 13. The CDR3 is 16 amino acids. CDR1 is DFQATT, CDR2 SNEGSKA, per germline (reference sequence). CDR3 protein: CSARITPSGAADTQYF. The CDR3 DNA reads TGCAGTGCTCGAATAACTCCTAGCGGGGCGGCAGATACGCAGTATTTT.

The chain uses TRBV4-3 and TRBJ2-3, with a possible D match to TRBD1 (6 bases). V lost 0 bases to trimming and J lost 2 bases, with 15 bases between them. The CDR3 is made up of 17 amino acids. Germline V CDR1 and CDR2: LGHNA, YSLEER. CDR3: CASSQDPGQLYTDTQYF. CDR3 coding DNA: TGCGCCAGCAGCCAAGATCCAGGACAGCTTTACACAGATACGCAGTATTTT.

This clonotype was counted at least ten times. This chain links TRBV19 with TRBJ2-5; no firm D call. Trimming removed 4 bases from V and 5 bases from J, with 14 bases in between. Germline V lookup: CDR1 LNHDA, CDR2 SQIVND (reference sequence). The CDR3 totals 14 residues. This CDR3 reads CASSTRSLGETQYF. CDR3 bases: TGTGCCAGTAGTACTCGGAGCCTCGGGGAGACCCAGTACTTC. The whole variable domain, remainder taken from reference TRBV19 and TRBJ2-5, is DGGITQSPKYLFRKEGQNVTLSCEQNLNHDAMYWYRQDPGQGLRLIYYSQIVNDFQKGDIAEGYSVSREKKESFPLTVTSAQKNPTAFYLCASSTRSLGETQYFGPGTRLLVL.

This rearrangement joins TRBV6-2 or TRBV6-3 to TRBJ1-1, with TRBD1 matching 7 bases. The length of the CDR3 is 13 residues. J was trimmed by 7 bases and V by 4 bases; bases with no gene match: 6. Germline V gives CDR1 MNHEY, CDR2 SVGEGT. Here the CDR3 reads CASSSTGTDEAFF. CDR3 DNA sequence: TGTGCCAGCAGTTCCACCGGGACAGATGAAGCTTTCTTT.

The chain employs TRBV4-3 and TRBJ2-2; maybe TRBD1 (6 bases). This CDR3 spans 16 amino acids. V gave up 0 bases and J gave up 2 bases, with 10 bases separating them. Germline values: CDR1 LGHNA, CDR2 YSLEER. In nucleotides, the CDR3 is TGCGCCAGCAGCCAAGACGCAGGGGTCAACACCGGGGAGCTGTTTTTT. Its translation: CASSQDAGVNTGELFF.

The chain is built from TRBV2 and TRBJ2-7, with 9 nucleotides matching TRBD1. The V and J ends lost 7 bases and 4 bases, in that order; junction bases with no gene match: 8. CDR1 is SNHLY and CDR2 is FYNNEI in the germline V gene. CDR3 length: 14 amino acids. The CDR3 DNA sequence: TGTGCCAGCACCCCAGGACAGGGGTGGTACGAGCAGTACTTC. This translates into CASTPGQGWYEQYF.

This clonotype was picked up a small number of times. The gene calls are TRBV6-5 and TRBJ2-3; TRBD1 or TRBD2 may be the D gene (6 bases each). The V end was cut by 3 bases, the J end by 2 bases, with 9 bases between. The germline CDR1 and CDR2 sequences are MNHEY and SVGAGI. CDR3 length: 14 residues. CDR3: CASSYGGPTDTQYF. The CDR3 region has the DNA TGTGCCAGCAGTTATGGGGGGCCCACAGATACGCAGTATTTT.

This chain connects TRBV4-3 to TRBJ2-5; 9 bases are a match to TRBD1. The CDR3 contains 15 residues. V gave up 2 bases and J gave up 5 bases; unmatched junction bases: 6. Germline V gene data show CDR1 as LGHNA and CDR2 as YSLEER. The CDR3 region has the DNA TGCGCCAGCAGCCAATTGGACAGGGGACACGAGACCCAGTACTTC. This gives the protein CASSQLDRGHETQYF.

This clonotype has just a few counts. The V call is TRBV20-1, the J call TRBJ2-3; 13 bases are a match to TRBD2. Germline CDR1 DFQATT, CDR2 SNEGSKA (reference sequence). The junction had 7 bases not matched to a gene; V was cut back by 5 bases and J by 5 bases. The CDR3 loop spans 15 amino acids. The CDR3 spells CSASRTSGSLDTQYF. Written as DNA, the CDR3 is TGCAGTGCTTCGAGGACTAGCGGGAGTTTAGATACGCAGTATTTT.

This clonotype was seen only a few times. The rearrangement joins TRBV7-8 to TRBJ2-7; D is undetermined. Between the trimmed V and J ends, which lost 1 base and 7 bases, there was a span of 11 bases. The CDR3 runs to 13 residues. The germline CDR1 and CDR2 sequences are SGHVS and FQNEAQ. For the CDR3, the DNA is TGTGCCAGCAGCTTAGATACAGCCTGGGAGCAGTACTTC. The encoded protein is CASSLDTAWEQYF.

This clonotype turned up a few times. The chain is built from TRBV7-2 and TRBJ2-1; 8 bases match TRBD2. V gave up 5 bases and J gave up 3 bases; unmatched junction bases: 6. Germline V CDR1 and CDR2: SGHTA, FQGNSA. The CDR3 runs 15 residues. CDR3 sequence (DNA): TGTGCCAGCAGCGTGCCGGGACTAGTCTACAATGAGCAGTTCTTC. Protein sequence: CASSVPGLVYNEQFF.

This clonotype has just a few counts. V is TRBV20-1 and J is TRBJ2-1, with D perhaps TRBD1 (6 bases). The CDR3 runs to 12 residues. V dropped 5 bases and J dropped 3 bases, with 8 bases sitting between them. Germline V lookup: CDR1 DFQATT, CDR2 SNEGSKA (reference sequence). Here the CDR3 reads CSAVGHYNEQFF. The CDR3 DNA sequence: TGCAGTGCTGTGGGACACTACAATGAGCAGTTCTTC.

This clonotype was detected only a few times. In DNA form, the CDR3 reads TGTGCCAGCAGGGGAGCAGGGGCTCACAATGAGCAGTTCTTC. The encoded protein is CASRGAGAHNEQFF. This rearrangement joins TRBV7-2 to TRBJ2-1; perhaps TRBD1 as D (6 bases). Trimming stripped 6 bases from V and 5 bases from J, with 14 bases between. This CDR3 has 14 amino acids. Germline-derived CDR1 and CDR2 are SGHTA and FQGNSA.

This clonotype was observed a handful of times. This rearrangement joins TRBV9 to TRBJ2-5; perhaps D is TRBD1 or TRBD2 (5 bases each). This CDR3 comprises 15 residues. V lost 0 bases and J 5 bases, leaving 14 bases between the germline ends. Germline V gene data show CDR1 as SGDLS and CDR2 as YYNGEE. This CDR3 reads CASSVGGAVGETQYF. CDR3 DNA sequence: TGTGCCAGCAGCGTAGGAGGGGCGGTGGGGGAGACCCAGTACTTC.